This T cell receptor beta chain was documented in a study of shared clonotypes between healthy human individuals. Findings and limits, study-wide: Generally, naive subsets (rather than memory subsets) showed larger estimated richness.

As for this clone: Its target is not known.

Profiled with immunoSEQ multiplex PCR; TCRdb holds only in-frame clones, not every one. The sample records about 2.4 million clones, 80% to 95% being singletons. Germline lookup yields CDR1 SGHDN and CDR2 FVKESK. Trimming removed 0 bases at V and 0 bases at J, with 10 bases between. CDR3 size: 16 residues. The specimen was naive CD4+ T cells from PBMCs. The sample's subset: CD45RA+ positively selected. The TCR was taken from a man aged 18-30 years in good health. Some clones in this sample may be carry-over from other donors' samples. V is TRBV14 and J is TRBJ2-3, with a weak D call TRBD2 (6 bases). In DNA, the CDR3 is TGTGCCAGCAGCCAAGATTGGGGGAGGAGCACAGATACGCAGTATTTT. Amino acids: CASSQDWGRSTDTQYF.